Sequencing of this T cell receptor (beta chain) was carried out in a study of T-cell memory formation after mild COVID-19. V shed 7 bases and J shed 6 bases, with 16 bases lying between them. Germline CDR1 reads SNHLY; CDR2 reads FYNNEI. The CDR3 length is 15 residues. On this clonotype: Its antigen is undetermined.

Constant-segment-primed 5'RACE gave TCR alpha and TCR beta cDNA libraries with sample barcodes and UMIs. TCRdb called the 5' RACE reads again in MiXCR, with one record for every CDR3 protein. This table has approximately 13,000 distinct CDR3 sequences, around 16% appearing once. Overall study findings and caveats: Largely, contracting CD4+ clones fell within CM and EM, and contracting CD8+ clones within EMRA. The SARS-CoV-2 specificity of second-wave clones reaching peak at day 37 remained unverified. Pre-infection memory already had some responding clones, implying cross-reactive memory joined.

The chain has TRBV2 and TRBJ2-6; D is perhaps TRBD1 (6 bases). This sequence was found in a man younger than 30 who had mild COVID-19 (a few samples of this study predate the infection). Cell type and time point are not known. The sequenced sample consisted of PBMCs or a T cell subset sorted from them (not recorded which). This CDR3 is CASIPGQPLANVLTF. In DNA, the CDR3 is TGTGCCAGCATACCGGGACAACCATTGGCCAACGTCCTGACTTTC.